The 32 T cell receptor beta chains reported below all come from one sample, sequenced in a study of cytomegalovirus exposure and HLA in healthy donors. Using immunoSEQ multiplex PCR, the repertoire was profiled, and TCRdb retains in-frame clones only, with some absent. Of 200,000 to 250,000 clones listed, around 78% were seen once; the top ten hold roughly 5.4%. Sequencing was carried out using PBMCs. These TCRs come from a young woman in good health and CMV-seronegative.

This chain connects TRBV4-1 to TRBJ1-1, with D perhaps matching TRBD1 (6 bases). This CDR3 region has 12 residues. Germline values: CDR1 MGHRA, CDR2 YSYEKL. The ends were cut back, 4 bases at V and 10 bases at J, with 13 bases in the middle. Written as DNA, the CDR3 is TGCGCCAGCAGCCCCCTACAGGGCCTAGCTTTCTTT. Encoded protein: CASSPLQGLAFF.

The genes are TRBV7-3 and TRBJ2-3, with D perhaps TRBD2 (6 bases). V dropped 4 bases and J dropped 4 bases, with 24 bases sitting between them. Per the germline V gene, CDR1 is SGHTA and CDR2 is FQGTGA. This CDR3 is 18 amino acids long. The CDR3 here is CASSSPRGSGPNPDTQYF. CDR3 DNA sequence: TGTGCCAGCAGCTCCCCTCGGGGTAGCGGCCCCAACCCAGATACGCAGTATTTT.

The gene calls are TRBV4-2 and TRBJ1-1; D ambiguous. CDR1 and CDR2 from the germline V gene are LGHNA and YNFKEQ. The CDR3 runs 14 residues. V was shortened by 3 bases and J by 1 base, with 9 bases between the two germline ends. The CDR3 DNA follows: TGTGCCAGCAGCCACCCCTTGGGGAACACTGAAGCTTTCTTT. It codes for CASSHPLGNTEAFF.

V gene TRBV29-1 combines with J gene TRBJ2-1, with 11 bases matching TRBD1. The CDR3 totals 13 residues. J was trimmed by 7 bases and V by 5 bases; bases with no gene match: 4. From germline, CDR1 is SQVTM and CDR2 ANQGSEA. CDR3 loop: CSVSDRGLNEQFF. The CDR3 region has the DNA TGCAGCGTTTCGGACAGGGGGCTGAATGAGCAGTTCTTC.

This CDR3 is CASSPQGTAGQYF. The CDR3 DNA sequence: TGCGCCAGCAGCCCCCAAGGGACCGCAGGGCAGTACTTC. J is TRBJ2-7 and V is TRBV4-1, with D tentatively TRBD1 or TRBD2 (5 bases each). Germline lookup yields CDR1 MGHRA and CDR2 YSYEKL. Trimming removed 4 bases from V and 9 bases from J, with 16 bases in between. The CDR3 has 13 residues.

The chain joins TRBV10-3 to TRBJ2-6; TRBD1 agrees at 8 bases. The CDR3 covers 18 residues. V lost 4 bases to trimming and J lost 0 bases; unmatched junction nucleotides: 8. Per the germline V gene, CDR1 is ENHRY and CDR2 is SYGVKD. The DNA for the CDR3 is TGTGCCATCAGTGGAGGGACAGGACAAGTCTCTGGGGCCAACGTCCTGACTTTC. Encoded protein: CAISGGTGQVSGANVLTF.

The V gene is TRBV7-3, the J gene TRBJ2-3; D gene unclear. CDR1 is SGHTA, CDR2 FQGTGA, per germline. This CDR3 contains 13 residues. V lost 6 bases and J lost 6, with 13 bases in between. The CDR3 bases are TGTGCCAGCAGTCCCGTCGATCTGGATACGCAGTATTTT. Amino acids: CASSPVDLDTQYF.

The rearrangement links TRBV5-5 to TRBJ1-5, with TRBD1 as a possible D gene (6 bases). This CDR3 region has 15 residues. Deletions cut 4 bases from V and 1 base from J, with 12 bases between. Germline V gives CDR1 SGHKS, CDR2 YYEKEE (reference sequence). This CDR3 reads CASSATGSSNQPQHF. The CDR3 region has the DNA TGTGCCAGCAGCGCAACAGGGAGCAGCAATCAGCCCCAGCATTTT.

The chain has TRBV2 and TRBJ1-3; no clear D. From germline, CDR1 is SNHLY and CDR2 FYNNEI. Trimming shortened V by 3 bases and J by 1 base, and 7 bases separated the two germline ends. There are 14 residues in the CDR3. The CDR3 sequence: CASSEEKSGNTIYF. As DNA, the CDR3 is TGTGCCAGCAGTGAGGAGAAGTCTGGAAACACCATATATTTT. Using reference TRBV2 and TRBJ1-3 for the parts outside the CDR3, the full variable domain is EPEVTQTPSHQVTQMGQEVILRCVPISNHLYFYWYRQILGQKVEFLVSFYNNEISEKSEIFDDQFSVERPDGSNFTLKIRSTKLEDSAMYFCASSEEKSGNTIYFGEGSWLTVV.

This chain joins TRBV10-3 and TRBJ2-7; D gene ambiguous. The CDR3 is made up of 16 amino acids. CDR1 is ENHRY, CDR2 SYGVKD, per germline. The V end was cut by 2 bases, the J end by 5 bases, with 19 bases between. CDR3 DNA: TGTGCCATCAGTGAGCCCGGAGTTGGTTGGTCGGACGAGCAGTACTTC. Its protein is CAISEPGVGWSDEQYF.

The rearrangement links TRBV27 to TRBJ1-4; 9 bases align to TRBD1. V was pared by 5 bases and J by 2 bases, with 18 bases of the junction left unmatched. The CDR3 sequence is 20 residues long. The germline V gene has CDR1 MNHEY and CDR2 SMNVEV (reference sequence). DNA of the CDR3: TGTGCCAGCAGTCTAAAAGAAATCGGACAGGGGATAGGGACTAATGAAAAACTGTTTTTT. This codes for CASSLKEIGQGIGTNEKLFF.

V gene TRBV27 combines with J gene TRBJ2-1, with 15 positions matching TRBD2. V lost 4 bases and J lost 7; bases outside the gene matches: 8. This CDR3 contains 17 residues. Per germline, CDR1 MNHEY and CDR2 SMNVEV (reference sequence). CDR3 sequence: CASSSGLAGGPWNEQFF. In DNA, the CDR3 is TGTGCCAGCAGTTCCGGACTAGCGGGAGGGCCTTGGAATGAGCAGTTCTTC.

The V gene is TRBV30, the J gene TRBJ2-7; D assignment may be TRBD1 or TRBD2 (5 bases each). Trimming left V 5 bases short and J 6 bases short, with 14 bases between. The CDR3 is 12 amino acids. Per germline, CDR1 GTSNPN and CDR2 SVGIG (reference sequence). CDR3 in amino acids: CAWDLGDLEQYF. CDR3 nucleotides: TGTGCCTGGGACCTCGGGGACCTCGAGCAGTACTTC. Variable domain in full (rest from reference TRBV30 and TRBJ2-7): SQTIHQWPATLVQPVGSPLSLECTVEGTSNPNLYWYRQAAGRGLQLLFYSVGIGQISSEVPQNLSASRPQDRQFILSSKKLLLSDSGFYLCAWDLGDLEQYFGPGTRLTVT.

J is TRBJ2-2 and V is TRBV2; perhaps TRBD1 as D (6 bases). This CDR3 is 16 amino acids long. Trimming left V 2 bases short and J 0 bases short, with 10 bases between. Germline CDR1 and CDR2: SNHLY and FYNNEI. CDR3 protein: CASSEYRAANTGELFF. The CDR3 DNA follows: TGTGCCAGCAGTGAATACAGGGCGGCGAACACCGGGGAGCTGTTTTTT.

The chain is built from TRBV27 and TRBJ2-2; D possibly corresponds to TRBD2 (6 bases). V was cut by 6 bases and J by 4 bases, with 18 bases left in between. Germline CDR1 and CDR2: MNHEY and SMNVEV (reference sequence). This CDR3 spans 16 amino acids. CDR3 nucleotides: TGTGCCAGCAGCCTTACGCCGGGGAGGACCACCGGGGAGCTGTTTTTT. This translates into CASSLTPGRTTGELFF.

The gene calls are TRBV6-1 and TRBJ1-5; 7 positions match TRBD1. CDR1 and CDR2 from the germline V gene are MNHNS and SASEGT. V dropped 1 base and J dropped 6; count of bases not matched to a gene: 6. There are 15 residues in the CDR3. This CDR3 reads CASSEVGGGSQPQHF. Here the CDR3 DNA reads TGTGCCAGCAGTGAAGTTGGAGGGGGCAGTCAGCCCCAGCATTTT.

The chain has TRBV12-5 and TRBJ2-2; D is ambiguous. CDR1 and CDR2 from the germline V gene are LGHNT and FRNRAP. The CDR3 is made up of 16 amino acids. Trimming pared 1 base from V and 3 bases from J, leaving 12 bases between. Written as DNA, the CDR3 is TGTGCTAGTGGTTTGGGCGGTTCCGTGGACACCGGGGAGCTGTTTTTT. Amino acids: CASGLGGSVDTGELFF.

The CDR3 DNA sequence: TGTGCCACCAGCCGGGCGACAGGGAGGGTTCAGCCCCAGCATTTT. Its translation: CATSRATGRVQPQHF. The V and J genes are TRBV15 and TRBJ1-5; 7 positions agree with TRBD1. Germline V gene sequence: CDR1 LNHNV, CDR2 YYDKDF (reference sequence). The CDR3 consists of 15 residues. V was pared by 5 bases and J by 6 bases, with 10 bases of the junction left unmatched.

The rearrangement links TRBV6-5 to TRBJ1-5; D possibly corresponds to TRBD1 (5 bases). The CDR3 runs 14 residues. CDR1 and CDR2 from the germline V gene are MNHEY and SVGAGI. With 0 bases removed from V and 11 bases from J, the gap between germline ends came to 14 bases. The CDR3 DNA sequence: TGTGCCAGCAGTTACTCGCAGGGAACCTCGACCCAGCATTTT. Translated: CASSYSQGTSTQHF.

In nucleotides, the CDR3 is TGCGCCAGCAGCGATAGACTAGCGGGAGGAGAAAATGAGCAGTTCTTC. Protein sequence: CASSDRLAGGENEQFF. The chain is built from TRBV5-1 and TRBJ2-1; 13 bases agree with TRBD2. The CDR3 consists of 16 residues. Germline V gives CDR1 SGHRS, CDR2 YFSETQ. Trimming cost V 4 bases and J 7 bases; bases outside gene matches: 8.

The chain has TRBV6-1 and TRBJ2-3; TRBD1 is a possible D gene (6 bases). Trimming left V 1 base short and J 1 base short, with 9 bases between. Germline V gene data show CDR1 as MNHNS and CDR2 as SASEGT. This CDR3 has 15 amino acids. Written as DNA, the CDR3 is TGTGCCAGCAGTGAAGGAAACAGGGGCACAGATACGCAGTATTTT. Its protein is CASSEGNRGTDTQYF.

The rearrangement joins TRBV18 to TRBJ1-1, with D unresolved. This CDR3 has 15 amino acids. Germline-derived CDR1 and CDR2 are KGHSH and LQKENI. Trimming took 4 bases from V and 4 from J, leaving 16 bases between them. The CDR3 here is CASSLTEGAGTEAFF. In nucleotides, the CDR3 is TGTGCCAGCTCACTGACGGAGGGCGCGGGCACTGAAGCTTTCTTT.

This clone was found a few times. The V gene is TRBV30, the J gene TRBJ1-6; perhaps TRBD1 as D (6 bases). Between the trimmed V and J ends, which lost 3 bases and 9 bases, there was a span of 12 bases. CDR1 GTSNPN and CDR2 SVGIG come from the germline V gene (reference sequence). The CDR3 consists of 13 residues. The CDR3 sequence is CAWSSPGASPLHF. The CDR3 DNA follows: TGTGCCTGGAGCTCCCCAGGGGCTTCACCCCTCCACTTT.

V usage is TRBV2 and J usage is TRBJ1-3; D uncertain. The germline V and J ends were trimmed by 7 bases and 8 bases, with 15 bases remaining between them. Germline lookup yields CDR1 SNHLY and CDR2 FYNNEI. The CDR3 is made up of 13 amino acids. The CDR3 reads CASNREIEYTIYF. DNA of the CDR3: TGTGCCAGCAACCGCGAGATCGAGTACACCATATATTTT.

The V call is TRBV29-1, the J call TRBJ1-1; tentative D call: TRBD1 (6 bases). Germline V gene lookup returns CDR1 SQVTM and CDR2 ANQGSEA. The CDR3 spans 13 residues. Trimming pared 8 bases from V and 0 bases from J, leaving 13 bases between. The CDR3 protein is CSWRGTMNTEAFF. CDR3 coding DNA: TGCAGCTGGAGGGGGACTATGAACACTGAAGCTTTCTTT.

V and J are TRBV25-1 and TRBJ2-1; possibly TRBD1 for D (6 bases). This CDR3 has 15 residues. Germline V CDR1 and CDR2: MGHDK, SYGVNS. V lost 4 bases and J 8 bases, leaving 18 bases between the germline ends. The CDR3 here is CASSGPGQNEDEQFF. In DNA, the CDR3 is TGTGCCAGCAGTGGGCCGGGACAAAACGAGGATGAGCAGTTCTTC.

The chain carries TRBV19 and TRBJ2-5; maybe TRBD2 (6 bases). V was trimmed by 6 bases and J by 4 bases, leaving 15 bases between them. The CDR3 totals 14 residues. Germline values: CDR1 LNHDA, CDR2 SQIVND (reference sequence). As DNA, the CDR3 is TGTGCCAGTAGCAGGAGCGGGTCGCGAGAGACCCAGTACTTC. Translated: CASSRSGSRETQYF.

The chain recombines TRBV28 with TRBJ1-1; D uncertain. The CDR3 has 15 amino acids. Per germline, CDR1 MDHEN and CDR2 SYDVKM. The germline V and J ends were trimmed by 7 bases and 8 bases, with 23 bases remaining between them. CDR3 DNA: TGTGCCAGCACCCCACCTCCGGGGTTGGCGACCGAAGCTTTCTTT. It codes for CASTPPPGLATEAFF.

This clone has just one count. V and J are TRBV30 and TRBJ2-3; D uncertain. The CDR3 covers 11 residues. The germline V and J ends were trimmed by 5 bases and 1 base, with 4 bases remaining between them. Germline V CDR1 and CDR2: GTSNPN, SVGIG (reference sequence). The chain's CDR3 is CAWAGTDTQYF. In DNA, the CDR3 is TGTGCCTGGGCCGGCACAGATACGCAGTATTTT.

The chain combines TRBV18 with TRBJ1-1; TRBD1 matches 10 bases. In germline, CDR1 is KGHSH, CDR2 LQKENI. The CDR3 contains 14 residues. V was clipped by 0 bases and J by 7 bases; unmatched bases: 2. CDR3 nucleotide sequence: TGTGCCAGCTCACCACCCGGGACAGGGGATGAAGCTTTCTTT. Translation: CASSPPGTGDEAFF.

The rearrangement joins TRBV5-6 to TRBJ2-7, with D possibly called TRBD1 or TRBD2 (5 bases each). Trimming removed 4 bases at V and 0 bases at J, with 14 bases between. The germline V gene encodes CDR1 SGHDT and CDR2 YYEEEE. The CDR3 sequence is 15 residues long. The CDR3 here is CASSTGPILSYEQYF. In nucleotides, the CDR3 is TGTGCCAGCAGCACGGGACCGATCCTCTCCTACGAGCAGTACTTC.

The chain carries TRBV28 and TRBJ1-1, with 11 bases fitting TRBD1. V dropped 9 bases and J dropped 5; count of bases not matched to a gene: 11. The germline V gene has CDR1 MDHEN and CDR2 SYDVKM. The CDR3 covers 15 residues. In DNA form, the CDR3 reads TGTGCCAGTCAACACGGAGGGACAGGGGGGACTGAAGCTTTCTTT. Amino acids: CASQHGGTGGTEAFF.